This T cell receptor (beta chain) emerged from a study of breast tumors, draining lymph nodes, adjacent tissues. Samples came from axillary lymph nodes draining the breast cancer. This clonotype occurred many times. Each CDR3 protein is one row after TCRdb ran MiXCR on the multiplex PCR reads. The sample records about 120,000 distinct CDR3 sequences, about 20% being singletons. CDR1 is SGHDT, CDR2 YYEEEE, per germline. The CDR3 extends over 18 amino acids. The V end lost 0 bases, the J end lost 2 bases, and 21 bases lay between the germline ends. The chain combines TRBV5-6 with TRBJ2-7, with D perhaps matching TRBD2 (5 bases). Source material: axillary lymph node tissue. The source of this sequence is a female donor with breast cancer. Some clones in this sample may be carry-over from other donors' samples. Here the CDR3 reads CASSLGPPRTQSPYEQYF. The CDR3 DNA reads TGTGCCAGCAGCTTGGGCCCCCCCAGGACTCAAAGTCCCTACGAGCAGTACTTC.